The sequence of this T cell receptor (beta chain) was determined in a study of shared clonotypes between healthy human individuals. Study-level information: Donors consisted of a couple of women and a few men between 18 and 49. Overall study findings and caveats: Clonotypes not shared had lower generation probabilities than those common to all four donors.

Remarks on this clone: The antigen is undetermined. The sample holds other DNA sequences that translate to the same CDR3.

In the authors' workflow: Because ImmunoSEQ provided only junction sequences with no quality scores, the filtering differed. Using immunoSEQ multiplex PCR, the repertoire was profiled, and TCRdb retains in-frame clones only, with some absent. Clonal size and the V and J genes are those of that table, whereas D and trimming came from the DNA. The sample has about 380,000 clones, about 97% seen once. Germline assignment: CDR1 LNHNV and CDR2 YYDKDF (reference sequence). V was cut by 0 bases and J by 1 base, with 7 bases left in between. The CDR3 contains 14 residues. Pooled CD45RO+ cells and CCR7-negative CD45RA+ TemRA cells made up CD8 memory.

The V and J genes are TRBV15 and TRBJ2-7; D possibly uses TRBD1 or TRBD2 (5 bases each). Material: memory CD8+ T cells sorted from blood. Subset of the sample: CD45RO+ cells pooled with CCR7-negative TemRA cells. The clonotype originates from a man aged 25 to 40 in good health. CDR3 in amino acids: CATSRDGGSYEQYF. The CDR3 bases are TGTGCCACCAGCAGAGATGGGGGATCCTACGAGCAGTACTTC. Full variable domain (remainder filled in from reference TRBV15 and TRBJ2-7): DAMVIQNPRYQVTQFGKPVTLSCSQTLNHNVMYWYQQKSSQAPKLLFHYYDKDFNNEADTPDNFQSRRPNTSFCFLDIRSPGLGDTAMYLCATSRDGGSYEQYFGPGTRLTVT.